These 12 T cell receptor beta chains were all obtained from the same sample, sequenced in a study of T cells in Graves' hyperthyroidism and ophthalmopathy. TCR beta CDR3 regions were amplified from RNA. The HTBI primer set drove a first-round RT-PCR of the TCR CDR3. In TCRdb, the multiplex PCR reads were re-called with MiXCR into one record per CDR3 protein. The repertoire holds hundreds of thousands of distinct CDR3 sequences, with nearly 45% as singletons. Sequencing was carried out using peripheral blood or thyroid tissue (not recorded which). All receptors come from an adult man with Graves' disease, either hyperthyroidism or ophthalmopathy (not recorded which).

This clonotype was detected many times. This rearrangement joins TRBV7-2 to TRBJ2-5; TRBD2 is a possible D gene (7 bases). CDR3 length: 15 amino acids. The V end lost 3 bases, the J end lost 5 bases, and 16 bases lay between the germline ends. Per germline, CDR1 SGHTA and CDR2 FQGNSA. As DNA, the CDR3 is TGTGCCAGCAGCTTGGGGGGGGGGCCACGGGAGACCCAGTACTTC. This translates into CASSLGGGPRETQYF.

The V gene is TRBV7-9, the J gene TRBJ2-7, with no clear D. Germline V gene lookup returns CDR1 SEHNR and CDR2 FQNEAQ (reference sequence). V was pared by 6 bases and J by 7 bases, with 16 bases between. The CDR3 runs 13 residues. CDR3 region: CASSGSIPGEQYF. CDR3 DNA: TGTGCCAGCAGTGGCAGTATCCCTGGGGAGCAGTACTTC. Full variable domain (remainder filled in from reference TRBV7-9 and TRBJ2-7): DTGVSQNPRHKITKRGQNVTFRCDPISEHNRLYWYRQTLGQGPEFLTYFQNEAQLEKSRLLSDRFSAERPKGSFSTLEIQRTEQGDSAMYLCASSGSIPGEQYFGPGTRLTVT.

This clonotype has more than one count but fewer than ten. This rearrangement joins TRBV7-9 to TRBJ1-5; D uncertain. This CDR3 is 16 amino acids long. Germline V CDR1 and CDR2: SEHNR, FQNEAQ (reference sequence). V was pared by 5 bases and J by 5 bases, with 19 bases between. The CDR3 DNA is TGTGCCAGCAGCCCTGGTTCAGTGCCTCCTTATCAGCCCCAGCATTTT. This gives the protein CASSPGSVPPYQPQHF.

This clonotype was detected only a few times. The V call is TRBV20-1, the J call TRBJ2-5; TRBD2 agrees at 8 bases. Germline V CDR1 and CDR2: DFQATT, SNEGSKA (reference sequence). V shed 1 base and J 1 base; nucleotides not matched to a gene: 2. There are 14 residues in the CDR3. The CDR3 coding sequence is TGCAGTGCTAGAGTTAGCGGGGCCCAAGAGACCCAGTACTTC. It codes for CSARVSGAQETQYF.

With regard to this clonotype: The junction differs from germline at one of its ends, possibly a read error. The CDR3 protein is CASRGGTGGIVSSEQYF. CDR3 DNA sequence: TGCGCCAGCAGGGGTGGGACAGGGGGGATTGTCTCATCCGAGCAGTACTTC. The V and J genes are TRBV9 and TRBJ2-7, with 11 bases identical to TRBD1. Germline CDR1 and CDR2: SGDLS and YYNGEE. The CDR3 length is 17 residues.

Comment on this clonotype: A read error is likely, as this CDR3 ends without the conserved phenylalanine or tryptophan. Because the CDR3's place on the DNA is in doubt, the DNA is left out and the CDR3 is given as listed by TCRdb. The chain uses TRBV10-3 and TRBJ1-4. CDR1 and CDR2 from the germline V gene are ENHRY and SYGVKD. The CDR3 numbers 10 amino acids, ends counted. The CDR3 spells CAISEEGGFH.

Note on this clonotype: A clone one base away is much larger, so this may be a read error. This chain uses TRBV10-3 with TRBJ2-7; a weak D match, TRBD2 (6 bases). The V and J ends lost 6 bases and 3 bases respectively, with 15 bases between them. Germline V gene sequence: CDR1 ENHRY, CDR2 SYGVKD. The CDR3 has 14 amino acids. CDR3: CAIRGGYTVYEQYF. The CDR3 bases are TGTGCCATCAGGGGGGGATACACCGTCTACGAGCAGTACTTC.

This rearrangement joins TRBV19 to TRBJ1-1; 7 bases are shared with TRBD1. Germline CDR1 reads LNHDA; CDR2 reads SQIVND (reference sequence). Unmatched junction bases numbered 14, after V lost 7 bases and J lost 0 bases. CDR3 length: 17 residues. In nucleotides, the CDR3 is TGTGCCAGTACCAACCACCTCCCGACAGGGATGAACACTGAAGCTTTCTTT. Amino acid sequence: CASTNHLPTGMNTEAFF.

This chain links TRBV5-1 with TRBJ1-1, with D perhaps TRBD1 (5 bases). CDR3 length: 15 amino acids. Germline-derived CDR1 and CDR2 are SGHRS and YFSETQ. The V end was cut by 0 bases, the J end by 1 base, with 10 bases between. The CDR3, as DNA: TGCGCCAGCAGCTTGGCGGGGCCCAAGAACACTGAAGCTTTCTTT. Translation: CASSLAGPKNTEAFF.

This chain joins TRBV12-3 or TRBV12-4 and TRBJ1-1; 9 positions match TRBD1. The CDR3 loop spans 13 amino acids. After removal of 4 bases from V and 5 bases from J, the junction contained 2 bases not matched to a gene. CDR3 loop: CASSWTGATEAFF. DNA of the CDR3: TGTGCCAGCAGTTGGACAGGGGCGACTGAAGCTTTCTTT.

In its sample, this clonotype was seen a few times. This rearrangement joins TRBV12-3 or TRBV12-4 to TRBJ1-1; D is uncertain. There are 13 residues in the CDR3. The ends were cut back, 3 bases at V and 5 bases at J, with 10 bases in the middle. The CDR3 reads CASSFRVGTEAFF. The CDR3 DNA is TGTGCCAGCAGTTTCCGGGTGGGGACTGAAGCTTTCTTT.

This clonotype was counted between two and nine times. This chain uses TRBV12-3 or TRBV12-4 with TRBJ1-2; D possibly corresponds to TRBD1 (5 bases). Trimming removed 5 bases from V and 0 bases from J, with 10 bases in between. CDR3 length: 14 residues. The CDR3: CASSPMTANYGYTF. For the CDR3, the DNA is TGTGCCAGCAGTCCAATGACAGCTAACTATGGCTACACCTTC.